The rows below give T cell receptor beta chains drawn from one sample of a study of blood T cell repertoires in COVID-19. The assay was immunoSEQ multiplex PCR, and TCRdb's table has in-frame clones only and misses some. This sample has some 150,000 clones; roughly 87% occur once, and the top ten carry about 4%. Material for sequencing was peripheral blood. The receptors come from a woman aged 55-69 years with active or convalescent COVID-19. Each CDR3 is given with its conserved first and last residue. The D gene is left open where the match is weak. Only part of the rows carry a size: once, few, many, or a class if the clone is expanded.

CDR3 protein | CDR3 DNA | clone size | D gene | J gene | V gene
CSASTGGNYGYTF | TGCAGTGCTAGTACAGGGGGGAACTATGGCTACACCTTC | . | TRBD1 | TRBJ1-2 | TRBV20-1
CASSPDRVPYF | TGTGCCAGCAGTCCGGACAGGGTCCCGTACTTC | . | TRBD1 | TRBJ2-7 | TRBV12-3/TRBV12-4
CASRAGTGGFNEQYF | TGTGCCAGCAGGGCCGGGACAGGGGGCTTTAACGAGCAGTACTTC | . | TRBD1 | TRBJ2-7 | TRBV2
CASSQEGTGGNEQYF | TGCGCCAGCAGCCAAGAAGGGACAGGGGGGAACGAGCAGTACTTC | . | TRBD1 | TRBJ2-7 | TRBV4-3
CASSLVGSGAQETQYF | TGCGCCAGCAGCTTGGTGGGTAGCGGGGCGCAAGAGACCCAGTACTTC | few | TRBD2 | TRBJ2-5 | TRBV5-1
CASSPRRAAEAFF | TGTGCCAGCTCACCACGCAGGGCCGCTGAAGCTTTCTTT | . | . | TRBJ1-1 | TRBV18
CASSPRGGAEGTEAFF | TGTGCCAGCAGCCCTCGGGGGGGCGCTGAGGGCACTGAAGCTTTCTTT | few | . | TRBJ1-1 | TRBV7-8
CASSLQGAGNTIYF | TGTGCCAGCAGCTTACAGGGAGCTGGAAACACCATATATTTT | . | . | TRBJ1-3 | TRBV5-4
CAGSYVASGQYEQYF | TGTGCCGGCAGTTACGTGGCATCAGGCCAATACGAGCAGTACTTC | once | . | TRBJ2-7 | TRBV6-5
CASSEGGTGFYEQYF | TGTGCCAGCAGTGAAGGGGGGACAGGGTTCTACGAGCAGTACTTC | . | TRBD1 | TRBJ2-7 | TRBV6-1
CASSPTSAISYEQYF | TGTGCCAGCTCACCGACTAGCGCGATATCCTACGAGCAGTACTTC | . | TRBD2 | TRBJ2-7 | TRBV18
CASSPTSGGPKAYEQYF | TGTGCCAGCAGCCCCACTAGCGGGGGCCCCAAGGCGTACGAGCAGTACTTC | . | TRBD2 | TRBJ2-7 | TRBV7-9
CATSDQDSRRGYTF | TGTGCCACCAGTGACCAGGACAGCCGTCGTGGCTACACCTTC | . | . | TRBJ1-2 | TRBV24-1
CASSQYINYGYTF | TGTGCCAGCAGCCAATATATTAACTATGGCTACACCTTC | once | . | TRBJ1-2 | TRBV3-1/TRBV3-2
CASSQGAGNTIYF | TGCGCCAGCAGCCAGGGGGCTGGAAACACCATATATTTT | . | TRBD1 | TRBJ1-3 | TRBV5-1
CASSEGILAGGWTDTQYF | TGCGCCAGCAGCGAAGGGATTCTAGCGGGGGGGTGGACAGATACGCAGTATTTT | . | TRBD2 | TRBJ2-3 | TRBV4-3
CASSLGLAGVRRGETQYF | TGTGCCAGCAGCTTAGGGTTAGCGGGGGTCCGCAGGGGAGAGACCCAGTACTTC | . | TRBD2 | TRBJ2-5 | TRBV7-2
CASSQWDRSSYEQYF | TGTGCCAGCAGCCAATGGGACAGGAGCTCCTACGAGCAGTACTTC | once | TRBD1 | TRBJ2-7 | TRBV14
CASSLNSDANQPQHF | TGTGCCAGCAGCTTGAATTCAGATGCAAATCAGCCCCAGCATTTT | . | . | TRBJ1-5 | TRBV5-4
CASSPRGNTEAFF | TGTGCCAGCAGCCCCAGGGGGAACACTGAAGCTTTCTTT | few | . | TRBJ1-1 | TRBV3-1/TRBV3-2
CASSMGAPGKARSNQPQHF | TGTGCCAGTAGTATGGGGGCCCCGGGGAAGGCCAGGAGCAATCAGCCCCAGCATTTT | . | . | TRBJ1-5 | TRBV19
CASSMTSSYNEQFF | TGTGCCAGTAGTATGACAAGCTCCTACAATGAGCAGTTCTTC | . | . | TRBJ2-1 | TRBV19
CASSLGGRYEQYF | TGTGCCAGCAGTTTAGGGGGGAGGTACGAGCAGTACTTC | . | . | TRBJ2-7 | TRBV27
CSARGAGGYTF | TGCAGTGCCCGCGGGGCGGGCGGCTACACCTTC | . | . | TRBJ1-2 | TRBV20-1
CASSTPGGYEQYF | TGTGCCAGCAGCACACCCGGGGGGTACGAGCAGTACTTC | . | TRBD2 | TRBJ2-7 | TRBV27
CASSLDRDISNQPQHF | TGTGCCAGCAGCCTAGACCGGGACATTAGCAATCAGCCCCAGCATTTT | . | . | TRBJ1-5 | TRBV7-2
CASSVGTGDTGELFF | TGCGCCAGCAGCGTAGGGACAGGGGACACCGGGGAGCTGTTTTTT | . | TRBD1 | TRBJ2-2 | TRBV5-1
CSAQRGTDTQYF | TGCAGCGCACAACGTGGCACAGATACGCAGTATTTT | . | . | TRBJ2-3 | TRBV29-1
CASSLAGQASYEQYF | TGTGCCAGCAGCTTAGCGGGACAGGCGTCCTACGAGCAGTACTTC | . | TRBD1 | TRBJ2-7 | TRBV7-2
CAISPGGATDTQYF | TGTGCCATCAGTCCGGGGGGGGCCACAGATACGCAGTATTTT | . | TRBD2 | TRBJ2-3 | TRBV10-3
CASSYQRDSLNTDTQYF | TGTGCCAGCAGCTATCAACGGGACTCTTTAAACACAGATACGCAGTATTTT | . | . | TRBJ2-3 | TRBV7-9
CASSVAGSSTDTQYF | TGTGCCAGCAGCGTAGCGGGGTCTAGCACAGATACGCAGTATTTT | . | . | TRBJ2-3 | TRBV9
CAISESPTGGYGYTF | TGTGCCATCAGTGAGTCCCCCACAGGGGGCTATGGCTACACCTTC | . | TRBD1 | TRBJ1-2 | TRBV10-3
CAISEGVSNQPQHF | TGTGCCATCAGTGAAGGGGTCAGCAATCAGCCCCAGCATTTT | once | . | TRBJ1-5 | TRBV10-3
CAWRTTGSGSPLHF | TGTGCCTGGAGAACTACTGGCTCGGGTTCACCCCTCCACTTT | . | . | TRBJ1-6 | TRBV30
CASSFGGGEAFF | TGTGCCAGCAGCTTTGGGGGCGGGGAAGCTTTCTTT | once | . | TRBJ1-1 | TRBV11-2
CASSRQGHHSTDTQYF | TGTGCCAGCAGTAGACAGGGGCACCACAGCACAGATACGCAGTATTTT | . | TRBD1 | TRBJ2-3 | TRBV9
CASSIGTGLSGNTIYF | TGTGCCAGTAGTATAGGGACAGGTTTATCTGGAAACACCATATATTTT | . | TRBD1 | TRBJ1-3 | TRBV19
CASSYNLNTGELFF | TGTGCCAGCAGTTATAACTTGAACACCGGGGAGCTGTTTTTT | . | . | TRBJ2-2 | TRBV6-2/TRBV6-3
CASSRYRDYNSPLHF | TGCGCCAGCAGCCGGTACAGGGATTATAATTCACCCCTCCACTTT | . | . | TRBJ1-6 | TRBV4-3
CASSRWDRQETQYF | TGTGCCAGCAGTCGCTGGGACAGACAAGAGACCCAGTACTTC | . | TRBD1 | TRBJ2-5 | TRBV27
CASSPQDSGHTDTQYF | TGTGCCAGCTCACCTCAAGACTCGGGACACACAGATACGCAGTATTTT | . | . | TRBJ2-3 | TRBV18
CASSDQGDGGYTF | TGTGCCAGCAGTGATCAGGGCGACGGTGGCTACACCTTC | . | . | TRBJ1-2 | TRBV6-4
CASSLGGGHLKQDTQYF | TGTGCCAGCAGCTTGGGAGGGGGACACCTTAAACAGGATACGCAGTATTTT | . | . | TRBJ2-3 | TRBV5-4
CASSLIGSDTQYF | TGTGCCAGCAGCTTAATCGGGTCAGATACGCAGTATTTT | . | . | TRBJ2-3 | TRBV7-3
CASRGGPTSIHEQFF | TGTGCCAGCAGGGGGGGGCCGACTAGCATCCATGAGCAGTTCTTC | . | . | TRBJ2-1 | TRBV2
CASSLDSGGPETQYF | TGTGCCAGCAGCTTAGATAGTGGGGGCCCGGAGACCCAGTACTTC | . | . | TRBJ2-5 | TRBV7-2
CASSVGQLMNTEAFF | TGTGCCAGCAGCGTAGGACAGTTAATGAACACTGAAGCTTTCTTT | . | . | TRBJ1-1 | TRBV9
CASSLVPSGGKYTQYF | TGTGCCAGCAGCTTAGTGCCTAGCGGGGGGAAGTATACGCAGTATTTT | . | TRBD2 | TRBJ2-3 | TRBV7-9
CAISGQGRDNSPLHF | TGTGCCATCAGTGGACAGGGAAGGGATAATTCACCCCTCCACTTT | . | TRBD1 | TRBJ1-6 | TRBV10-3
CASSYRDSNEQFF | TGTGCCAGCAGTTACAGGGACAGCAATGAGCAGTTCTTC | . | TRBD1 | TRBJ2-1 | TRBV6-6
CASSLEVESAPNEKLFF | TGTGCCAGCAGCTTGGAGGTCGAAAGCGCACCTAATGAAAAACTGTTTTTT | . | . | TRBJ1-4 | TRBV5-8
CASSLTGLNQPQHF | TGTGCCAGCAGTTTGACAGGGCTCAATCAGCCCCAGCATTTT | . | TRBD1 | TRBJ1-5 | TRBV2
CASSPGTLTIEGYTF | TGTGCCAGCAGCCCGGGAACCTTAACTATTGAGGGCTACACCTTC | . | . | TRBJ1-2 | TRBV16
CASSFSQGTNTGELFF | TGTGCCAGCAGCTTTTCACAGGGGACTAACACCGGGGAGCTGTTTTTT | . | . | TRBJ2-2 | TRBV7-9
CASRGTGSRETQYF | TGTGCCAGCAGAGGGACAGGTTCAAGGGAGACCCAGTACTTC | . | TRBD1 | TRBJ2-5 | TRBV6-5
CALRGQGNSPLHF | TGTGCCCTCAGGGGGCAGGGTAATTCACCCCTCCACTTT | . | TRBD1 | TRBJ1-6 | TRBV30
CASSLAAGVSYNEQFF | TGCGCCAGCAGCTTGGCCGCGGGAGTGTCCTACAATGAGCAGTTCTTC | . | TRBD2 | TRBJ2-1 | TRBV5-1